This TCR beta chain emerged from a study of T cells in Graves' hyperthyroidism and ophthalmopathy. Overall study context: Any treatment followed the collection of peripheral blood at initial diagnosis.

Amplified TCR beta CDR3 regions came from RNA transcripts. Carried out on the TCR CDR3, a first-round RT-PCR used the HTBI primer set. A single record per CDR3 protein comes from TCRdb applying MiXCR to the multiplex PCR reads. The table lists approximately 520,000 distinct CDR3 sequences, roughly a quarter of them singletons. This clonotype has a count of ten or more. Antigen specificity is unknown. Sequence at one end of the junction differs from germline and may be a read error. Fresh peripheral blood, 10 ml, was the source of the PBMCs. Whole-study results and caveats: Progression to ophthalmopathy was predicted a median of about six months early.

Material for sequencing was blood. The clonotype comes from a woman aged 25-40 years with Graves' ophthalmopathy.

The CDR3 sequence: CASNYNLAGSGSTGELFF. DNA of the CDR3: TGTGCCAGCAATTACAATCTAGCGGGGAGTGGAAGCACCGGGGAGCTGTTTTTT. V usage is TRBV6-2 or TRBV6-3 and J usage is TRBJ2-2; 9 nucleotides match TRBD2. The germline V gene has CDR1 MNHEY and CDR2 SVGEGT. The CDR3 length is 18 residues.